Shown below are 3 T cell receptor beta chains from a single sample sequenced in a study of cytomegalovirus exposure and HLA in healthy donors. 60 Vbeta and 13 Jbeta primers were used in PCR. The data were produced by immunoSEQ multiplex PCR, yet TCRdb's version contains in-frame clones alone and is incomplete. The sample carries about 160,000 clones, roughly 82% recorded once. Sequencing was done on a sample of PBMCs. The receptors originated from a girl between 5 and 17 years old in good health and CMV-seropositive.

The chain carries TRBV4-3 and TRBJ1-2; unclear D gene. The germline V gene encodes CDR1 LGHNA and CDR2 YSLEER. Trimming took 0 bases from V and 4 from J, leaving 12 bases between them. This CDR3 has 15 amino acids. The CDR3 coding sequence is TGCGCCAGCAGCCAAGATTATCCAGGCATCTATGGCTACACCTTC. Its protein product is CASSQDYPGIYGYTF.

The chain recombines TRBV4-1 with TRBJ2-7, with TRBD1 as a possible D gene (6 bases). CDR1 is MGHRA, CDR2 YSYEKL, per germline. V was clipped by 4 bases and J by 2 bases, with 12 bases between them. The CDR3 totals 14 residues. DNA for the CDR3: TGCGCCAGCAGCCTCTTCTGGACAGCCTACGAGCAGTACTTC. Translated: CASSLFWTAYEQYF.

The chain is built from TRBV19 and TRBJ2-1, with D possibly TRBD2 on 6 matching bases. Germline V CDR1 and CDR2: LNHDA, SQIVND (reference sequence). The CDR3 extends over 11 amino acids. Trimming took off 7 bases at V and 10 bases at J, with 11 bases between the two ends. DNA of the CDR3: TGTGCCAGTACCTCTGGGGGGGAGCAGTTCTTC. Its protein is CASTSGGEQFF.